Included here is one T cell receptor beta chain sequence, with context. The antigen remains undetermined. V was clipped by 6 bases and J by 6 bases; unmatched bases: 8. This CDR3 contains 13 residues. CDR1 and CDR2 (germline): MDHEN, SYDVKM. TCRdb's table, derived via immunoSEQ multiplex PCR, lists solely in-frame clones and lacks some. Altogether around 83,000 clones are present, about 74% being singletons, with the ten largest covering approximately 1.5%. The record originates from a study of vaccination effects on CD4 cells after COVID-19. Study-wide findings and caveats: Small numbers of convalescent patients limited the study. It also lacked early post-infection timepoints.

After expansion with viral peptide pools in the ViraFEST assay, antigen-specific CD4+ T cells were sequenced. After around ten days in culture, the CD4+ T cells were isolated. People in the vaccine group had not been infected with SARS-CoV-2 before, and their nucleocapsid antibodies were negative. The sample in question was CD4+ T cells from PBMCs cultured with HCoV-229E spike peptides, obtained before COVID-19 vaccination. This TCR came from a human donor who received a COVID-19 vaccine. The V call is TRBV28, the J call TRBJ2-7; 7 bases agree with TRBD1. CDR3: CASSRGGRGEQYV. The CDR3 nucleotides read TGTGCCAGCAGCCGAGGGGGCAGAGGCGAGCAGTACGTC.